Sequencing of this T cell receptor (beta chain) was carried out in a study of identical twins. Findings of the study overall: While abundant cord blood beta clonotypes carried fewer insertions, memory repertoires showed no such pattern.

V shed 7 bases and J shed 5 bases, with 16 bases lying between them. The V gene's germline CDR1 is KGHDR and CDR2 SFDVKD. The CDR3 runs 15 residues. TCRdb passed the 5' RACE reads through MiXCR, listing each CDR3 protein once. The sample contains around 370,000 distinct CDR3 sequences, around 9.7% of which appear only once. This clonotype was found many times. The target antigen is unknown. The chain is built from TRBV24-1 and TRBJ1-4; D gene ambiguous. Sequencing was carried out using naive T cells sorted from blood. This TCR derives from a woman between 50 and 59 years old in good health. The CDR3 reads CATSDRGVENEKLFF. Written as DNA, the CDR3 is TGTGCCACCAGCGACCGTGGAGTAGAAAATGAAAAACTGTTTTTT.